Below, one TCR beta chain is given with its context. The data derive from a study of chemoradiotherapy in HPV16-positive cancers. Overall study: A couple of HPV16-positive patients' cells yielded candidate HPV-specific clones and common motifs.

V lost 1 base and J lost 2; bases outside the gene matches: 2. CDR1 is SGHAT, CDR2 FQNNGV, per germline. CDR3 length: 15 residues. Generated by immunoSEQ multiplex PCR, the TCRdb table keeps only in-frame clones and is missing some. This table holds under 35,000 clones, about 93% found once. The receptor comes from a human donor with HPV-associated anogenital cancer. The chain carries TRBV11-2 and TRBJ2-1; 7 bases align to TRBD1. The sequenced sample was blood, obtained from a patient who underwent chemoradiotherapy. CDR3 sequence (DNA): TGTGCCAGCAGCTTAGCCGGGACAGCCTACAATGAGCAGTTCTTC. This gives the protein CASSLAGTAYNEQFF.